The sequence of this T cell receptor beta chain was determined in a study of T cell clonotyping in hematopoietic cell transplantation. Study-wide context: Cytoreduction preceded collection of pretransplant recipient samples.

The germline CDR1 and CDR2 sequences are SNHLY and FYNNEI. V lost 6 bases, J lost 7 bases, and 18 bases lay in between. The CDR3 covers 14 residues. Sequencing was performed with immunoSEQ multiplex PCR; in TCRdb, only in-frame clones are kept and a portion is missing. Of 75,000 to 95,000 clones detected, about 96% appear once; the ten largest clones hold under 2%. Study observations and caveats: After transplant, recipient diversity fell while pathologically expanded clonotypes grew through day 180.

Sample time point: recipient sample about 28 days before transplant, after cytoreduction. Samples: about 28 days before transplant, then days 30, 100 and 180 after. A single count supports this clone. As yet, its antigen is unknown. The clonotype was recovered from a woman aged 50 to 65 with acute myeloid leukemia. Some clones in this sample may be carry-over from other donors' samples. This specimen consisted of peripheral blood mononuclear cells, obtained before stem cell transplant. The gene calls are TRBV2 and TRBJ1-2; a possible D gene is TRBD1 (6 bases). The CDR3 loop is CASRVDSGRAGYTF. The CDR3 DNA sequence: TGTGCCAGCAGGGTGGACAGCGGTAGGGCTGGCTACACCTTC.